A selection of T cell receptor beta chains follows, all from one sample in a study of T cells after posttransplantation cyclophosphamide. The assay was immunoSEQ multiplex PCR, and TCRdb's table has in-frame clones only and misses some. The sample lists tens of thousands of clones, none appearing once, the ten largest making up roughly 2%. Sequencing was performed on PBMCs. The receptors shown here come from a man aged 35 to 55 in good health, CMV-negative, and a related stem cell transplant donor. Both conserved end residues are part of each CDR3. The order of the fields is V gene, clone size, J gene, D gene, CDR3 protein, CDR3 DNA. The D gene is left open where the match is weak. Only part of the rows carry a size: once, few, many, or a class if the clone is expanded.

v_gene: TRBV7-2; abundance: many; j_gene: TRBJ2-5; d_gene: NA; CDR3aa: CASSPQRHSSGETQYF; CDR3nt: TGTGCCAGCAGCCCCCAAAGGCACAGCAGCGGAGAGACCCAGTACTTC
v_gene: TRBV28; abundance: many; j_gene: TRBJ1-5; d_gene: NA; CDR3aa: CASSPDRYQPQHF; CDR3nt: TGTGCCAGCAGCCCGGACAGATATCAGCCCCAGCATTTT
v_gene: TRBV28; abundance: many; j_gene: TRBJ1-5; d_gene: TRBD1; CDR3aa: CASSRTGTNQPQHF; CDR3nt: TGTGCCAGCAGTCGGACAGGGACTAATCAGCCCCAGCATTTT
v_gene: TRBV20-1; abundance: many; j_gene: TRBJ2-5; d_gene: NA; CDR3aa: CSAGQQETQYF; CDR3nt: TGCAGTGCCGGACAGCAAGAGACCCAGTACTTC
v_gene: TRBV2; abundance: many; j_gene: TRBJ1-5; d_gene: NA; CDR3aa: CASSSGTGTPSNQPQHF; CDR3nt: TGTGCCAGCAGTTCTGGAACCGGGACACCTAGCAATCAGCCCCAGCATTTT
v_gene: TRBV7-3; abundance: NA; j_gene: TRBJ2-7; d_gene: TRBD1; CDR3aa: CASSLPGTGSYEQYF; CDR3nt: TGTGCCAGCAGCTTACCAGGGACAGGGAGCTACGAGCAGTACTTC
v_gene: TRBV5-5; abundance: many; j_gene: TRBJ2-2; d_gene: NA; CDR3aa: CASSLAARSTGELFF; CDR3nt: TGTGCCAGCAGCCTGGCAGCACGGAGCACCGGGGAGCTGTTTTTT
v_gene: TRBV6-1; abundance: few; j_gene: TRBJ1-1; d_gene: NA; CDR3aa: CASSPRALNTEAFF; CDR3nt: TGTGCCAGCAGCCCACGAGCCCTGAACACTGAAGCTTTCTTT
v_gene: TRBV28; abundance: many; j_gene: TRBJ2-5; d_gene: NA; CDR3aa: CASSFSLEGETQYF; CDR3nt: TGTGCCAGCAGTTTTAGTCTAGAAGGCGAGACCCAGTACTTC
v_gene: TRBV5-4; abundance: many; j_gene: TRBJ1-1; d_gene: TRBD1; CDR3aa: CASSSRTGTGMNTEAFF; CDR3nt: TGTGCCAGCAGCTCAAGGACAGGGACGGGAATGAACACTGAAGCTTTCTTT
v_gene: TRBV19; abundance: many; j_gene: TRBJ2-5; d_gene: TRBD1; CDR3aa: CASSFWTGNIGTQYF; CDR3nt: TGTGCCAGTAGTTTTTGGACAGGGAACATTGGGACCCAGTACTTC
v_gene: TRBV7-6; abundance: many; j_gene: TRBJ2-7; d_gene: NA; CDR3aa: CASSLEEGSLGAHEQYF; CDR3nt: TGTGCCAGCAGCTTAGAAGAGGGTTCGTTGGGGGCTCACGAGCAGTACTTC
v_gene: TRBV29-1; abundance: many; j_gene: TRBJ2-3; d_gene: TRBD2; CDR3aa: CSVSTSVGTDTQYF; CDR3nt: TGCAGCGTTTCGACTAGCGTCGGCACAGATACGCAGTATTTT
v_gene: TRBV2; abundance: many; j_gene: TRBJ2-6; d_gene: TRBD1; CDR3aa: CASRDWTGGNPEEGSGANVLTF; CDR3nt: TGTGCCAGCAGGGACTGGACAGGGGGTAACCCAGAGGAGGGCTCTGGGGCCAACGTCCTGACTTTC
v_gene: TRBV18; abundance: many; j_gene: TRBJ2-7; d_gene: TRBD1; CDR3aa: CASSPGTGEYEQYF; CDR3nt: TGTGCCAGCTCACCAGGGACAGGGGAGTACGAGCAGTACTTC
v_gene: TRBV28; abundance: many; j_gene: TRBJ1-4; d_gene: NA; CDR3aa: CASSLAGPVEKLFF; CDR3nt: TGTGCCAGCAGTTTGGCGGGACCTGTTGAAAAACTGTTTTTT
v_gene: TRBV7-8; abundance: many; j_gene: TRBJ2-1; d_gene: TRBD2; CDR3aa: CASSSRLAGAYNEQFF; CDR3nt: TGTGCCAGCAGCTCCCGACTAGCGGGAGCCTACAATGAGCAGTTCTTC
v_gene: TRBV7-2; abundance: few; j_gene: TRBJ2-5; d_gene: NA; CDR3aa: CASSLGAPLETQYF; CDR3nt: TGTGCCAGCAGCTTGGGGGCCCCCTTAGAGACCCAGTACTTC
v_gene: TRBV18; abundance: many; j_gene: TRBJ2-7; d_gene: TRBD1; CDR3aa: CASKTSGQESYEQYF; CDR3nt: TGTGCCAGCAAGACGTCGGGACAGGAGTCGTACGAGCAGTACTTC
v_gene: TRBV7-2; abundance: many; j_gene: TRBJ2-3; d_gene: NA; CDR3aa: CASSAQGSSATDTQYF; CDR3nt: TGTGCCAGCAGCGCCCAGGGATCTAGCGCCACAGATACGCAGTATTTT
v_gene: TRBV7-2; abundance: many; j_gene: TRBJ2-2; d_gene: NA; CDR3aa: CASSSQTVRYTGELFF; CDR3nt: TGTGCCAGCAGCTCGCAGACAGTAAGGTACACCGGGGAGCTGTTTTTT
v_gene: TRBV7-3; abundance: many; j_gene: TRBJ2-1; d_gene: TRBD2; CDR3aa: CASSPGGAEDNEQFF; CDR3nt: TGTGCCAGCAGCCCGGGGGGGGCAGAAGACAATGAGCAGTTCTTC
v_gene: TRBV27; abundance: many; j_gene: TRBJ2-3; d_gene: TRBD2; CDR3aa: CASSFLTSSTDTQYF; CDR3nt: TGTGCCAGCAGTTTCTTGACTAGCTCTACAGATACGCAGTATTTT
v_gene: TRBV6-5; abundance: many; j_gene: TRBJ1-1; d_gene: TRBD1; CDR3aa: CASTQGAEAFF; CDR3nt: TGTGCCAGCACCCAGGGGGCTGAAGCTTTCTTT
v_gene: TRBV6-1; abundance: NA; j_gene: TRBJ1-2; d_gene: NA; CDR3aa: CASSPLQVRSYGYTF; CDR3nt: TGTGCCAGCAGTCCATTACAGGTCCGTAGCTATGGCTACACCTTC
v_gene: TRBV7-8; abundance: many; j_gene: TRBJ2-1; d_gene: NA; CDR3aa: CASSLALGRTYNEQFF; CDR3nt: TGTGCCAGCAGCTTAGCGCTAGGCAGAACCTACAATGAGCAGTTCTTC
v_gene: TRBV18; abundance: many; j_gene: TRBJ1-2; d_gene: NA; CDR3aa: CASSQDRSNYGYTF; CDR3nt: TGTGCCAGCTCTCAGGATCGAAGTAACTATGGCTACACCTTC
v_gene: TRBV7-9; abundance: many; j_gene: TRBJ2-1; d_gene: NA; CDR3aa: CASSLERLTYEQFF; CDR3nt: TGTGCCAGCAGCTTAGAACGCCTCACATATGAGCAGTTCTTC
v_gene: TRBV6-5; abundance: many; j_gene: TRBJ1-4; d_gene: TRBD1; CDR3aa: CASRDRNEKLFF; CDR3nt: TGTGCCAGCAGGGACAGGAATGAAAAACTGTTTTTT
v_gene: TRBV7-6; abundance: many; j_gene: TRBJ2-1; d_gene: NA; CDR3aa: CASSPGRSNEQFF; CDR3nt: TGTGCCAGCAGCCCCGGTCGGAGCAATGAGCAGTTCTTC
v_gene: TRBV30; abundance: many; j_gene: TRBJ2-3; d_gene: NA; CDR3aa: CAWSNQGWTDTQYF; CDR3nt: TGTGCCTGGAGTAACCAGGGGTGGACAGATACGCAGTATTTT
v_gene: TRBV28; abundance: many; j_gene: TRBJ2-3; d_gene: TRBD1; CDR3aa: CASSLQGTDTQYF; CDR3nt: TGTGCCAGCAGCCTACAGGGGACAGATACGCAGTATTTT
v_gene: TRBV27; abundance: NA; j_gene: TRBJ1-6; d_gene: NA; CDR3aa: CASGGVYNSPLHF; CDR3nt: TGTGCCAGCGGCGGGGTGTATAATTCACCCCTCCACTTT
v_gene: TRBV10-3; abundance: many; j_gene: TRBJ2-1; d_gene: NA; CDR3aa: CAISSRIDEQFF; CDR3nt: TGTGCCATCAGTTCCAGGATCGATGAGCAGTTCTTC
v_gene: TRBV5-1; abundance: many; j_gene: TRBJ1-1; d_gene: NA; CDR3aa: CASSFAQMNTEAFF; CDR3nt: TGCGCCAGCAGCTTTGCACAGATGAACACTGAAGCTTTCTTT
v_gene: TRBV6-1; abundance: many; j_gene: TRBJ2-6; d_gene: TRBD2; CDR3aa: CASSEGGGSGANVLTF; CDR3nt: TGTGCCAGCAGTGAAGGGGGGGGGTCTGGGGCCAACGTCCTGACTTTC
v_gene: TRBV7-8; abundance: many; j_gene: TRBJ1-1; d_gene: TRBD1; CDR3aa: CASSPRTGRMNTEAFF; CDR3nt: TGTGCCAGCAGCCCACGGACAGGGAGAATGAACACTGAAGCTTTCTTT
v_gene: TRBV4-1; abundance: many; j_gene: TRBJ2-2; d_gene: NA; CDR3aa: CASSQNRNTGELFF; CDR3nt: TGCGCCAGCAGCCAAAATCGGAACACCGGGGAGCTGTTTTTT
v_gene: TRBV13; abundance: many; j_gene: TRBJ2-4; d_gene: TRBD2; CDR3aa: CASSLRTSGSYDIQYF; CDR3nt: TGTGCCAGCAGCTTAAGGACTAGCGGGAGTTATGACATTCAGTACTTC
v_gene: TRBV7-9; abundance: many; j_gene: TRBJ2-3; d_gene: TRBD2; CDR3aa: CASSFGTRGADTQYF; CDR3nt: TGTGCCAGCAGCTTCGGGACTAGGGGGGCAGATACGCAGTATTTT
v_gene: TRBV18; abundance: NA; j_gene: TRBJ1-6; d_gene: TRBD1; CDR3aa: CASSLDRAGSYNSPLHF; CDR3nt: TGTGCCAGCTCATTGGACAGGGCGGGCTCCTATAATTCACCCCTCCACTTT
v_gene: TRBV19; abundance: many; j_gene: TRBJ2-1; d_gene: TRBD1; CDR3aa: CASSVDRGGNEQFF; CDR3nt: TGTGCCAGTAGTGTTGACAGGGGAGGTAATGAGCAGTTCTTC
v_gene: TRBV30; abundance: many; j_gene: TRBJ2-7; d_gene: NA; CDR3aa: CAWGESYEQYF; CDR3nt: TGTGCCTGGGGGGAGTCCTACGAGCAGTACTTC
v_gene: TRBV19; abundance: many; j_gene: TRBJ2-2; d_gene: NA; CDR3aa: CASTLGAGELFF; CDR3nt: TGTGCCAGTACTCTGGGGGCTGGGGAGCTGTTTTTT
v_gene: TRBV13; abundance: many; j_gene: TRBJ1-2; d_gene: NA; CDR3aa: CASSPPRLNYGYTF; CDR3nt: TGTGCCAGCAGCCCGCCGCGGCTCAACTATGGCTACACCTTC
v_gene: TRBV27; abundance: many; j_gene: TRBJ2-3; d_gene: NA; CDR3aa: CASSHSYTQYF; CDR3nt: TGTGCCAGCAGTCACTCATATACGCAGTATTTT
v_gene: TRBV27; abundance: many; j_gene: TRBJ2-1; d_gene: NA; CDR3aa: CASSITRLTFF; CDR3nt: TGTGCCAGCAGTATTACTAGGCTGACGTTCTTC
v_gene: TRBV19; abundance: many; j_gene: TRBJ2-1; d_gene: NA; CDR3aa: CASSISRNEQFF; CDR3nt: TGTGCCAGTAGTATCTCTCGCAATGAGCAGTTCTTC
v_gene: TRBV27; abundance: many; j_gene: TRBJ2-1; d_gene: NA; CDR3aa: CASSHQRNNEQFF; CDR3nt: TGTGCCAGCAGTCATCAGCGGAACAATGAGCAGTTCTTC
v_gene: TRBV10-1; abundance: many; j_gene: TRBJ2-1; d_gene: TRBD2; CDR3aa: CASSESSGLAGGPGEQFF; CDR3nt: TGCGCCAGCAGTGAGTCCAGCGGACTAGCGGGAGGGCCGGGTGAGCAGTTCTTC
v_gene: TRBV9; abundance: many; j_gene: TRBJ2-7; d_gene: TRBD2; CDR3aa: CASSPGGDYEQYF; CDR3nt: TGTGCCAGCAGCCCGGGGGGGGACTACGAGCAGTACTTC
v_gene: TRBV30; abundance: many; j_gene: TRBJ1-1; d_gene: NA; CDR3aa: CAWNRVSTEAFF; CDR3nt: TGTGCCTGGAACAGGGTGAGCACTGAAGCTTTCTTT
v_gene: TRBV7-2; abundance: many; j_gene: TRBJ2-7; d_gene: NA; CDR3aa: CASSLLSDEQYF; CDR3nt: TGTGCCAGCAGCTTATTGTCTGACGAGCAGTACTTC
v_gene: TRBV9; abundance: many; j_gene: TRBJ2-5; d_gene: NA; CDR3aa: CASSVEQSQETQYF; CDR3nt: TGTGCCAGCAGCGTAGAACAGTCCCAAGAGACCCAGTACTTC
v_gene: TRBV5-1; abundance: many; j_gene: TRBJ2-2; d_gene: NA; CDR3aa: CASSLVEGGGTGELFF; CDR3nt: TGCGCCAGCAGCTTGGTCGAGGGAGGGGGCACCGGGGAGCTGTTTTTT
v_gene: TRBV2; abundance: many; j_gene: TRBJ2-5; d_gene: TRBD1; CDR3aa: CASSVSIRQDRLEETQYF; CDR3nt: TGTGCCAGCAGTGTTTCAATCAGGCAGGACAGGTTAGAAGAGACCCAGTACTTC
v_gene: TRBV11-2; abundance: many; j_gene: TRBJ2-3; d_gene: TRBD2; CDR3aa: CASSSRTSGPRTDTQYF; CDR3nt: TGTGCCAGCAGTTCCCGGACTAGCGGGCCTAGAACAGATACGCAGTATTTT
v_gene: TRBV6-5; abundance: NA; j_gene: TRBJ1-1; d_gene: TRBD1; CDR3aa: CASSVEEGTATEAFF; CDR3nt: TGTGCCAGCAGTGTGGAAGAGGGGACAGCCACTGAAGCTTTCTTT
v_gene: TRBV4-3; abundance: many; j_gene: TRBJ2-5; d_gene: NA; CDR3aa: CASSRVSEQETQYF; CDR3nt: TGCGCCAGCAGCCGCGTGAGCGAGCAAGAGACCCAGTACTTC
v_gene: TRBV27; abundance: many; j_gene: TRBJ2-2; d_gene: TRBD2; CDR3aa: CASSLYRGRNTGELFF; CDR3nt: TGTGCCAGCAGTTTATATCGCGGGAGGAACACCGGGGAGCTGTTTTTT